One T cell receptor beta chain is described in this entry. Its antigen is not identified. The method was immunoSEQ multiplex PCR; TCRdb's version includes in-frame clones alone and lacks a portion of them. The table includes a few hundred thousand clones, around four fifths detected once. As to treatment: roughly 19 received Ad26.COV2.S at low or high dose, single or two shots; 5 received placebo; per-sample allocation not given. Sampling happened 63 days after the first vaccine or placebo injection. This sample stems from a study of Ad26.COV2.S vaccination and SARS-CoV-2 variants. As for the study in general: Donor joined the COV1001 Ad26.COV2.S trial arm.

Study-level findings and limits: Breadth, reportedly substantial, characterized the spike-specific CD8+ and CD4+ T cell responses after vaccination.

The V end lost 5 bases, the J end lost 7 bases, and 20 bases lay between the germline ends. Per the germline V gene, CDR1 is SNHLY and CDR2 is FYNNEI. The CDR3 has 15 amino acids. This TCR derives from a person between 18 and 65 years old who received the Ad26.COV2.S COVID-19 vaccine or a placebo. The starting material was peripheral blood, obtained in a trial of Ad26.COV2.S vaccine versus placebo. This sequence joins TRBV2 and TRBJ1-1; D not certain. DNA for the CDR3: TGTGCCAGCAGTTCGCCATATGAAGATCGTGATGAAGCTTTCTTT. Translated: CASSSPYEDRDEAFF. Variable domain in full (rest from reference TRBV2 and TRBJ1-1): EPEVTQTPSHQVTQMGQEVILRCVPISNHLYFYWYRQILGQKVEFLVSFYNNEISEKSEIFDDQFSVERPDGSNFTLKIRSTKLEDSAMYFCASSSPYEDRDEAFFGQGTRLTVV.